The present TCR beta chain was sequenced within a study of cytomegalovirus exposure and HLA in healthy donors. Broader study findings: Within a later analysis, the majority of CMV-associated TCR beta chains appeared HLA-restricted.

On this clone itself: Its target is unknown.

V lost 1 base and J lost 7, with 13 bases in between. Germline assignment: CDR1 KGHSH and CDR2 LQKENI. This CDR3 contains 15 residues. Use of 60 Vbeta and 13 Jbeta primers characterized the PCR. Under the authors' procedure: Among the unique TCR beta chains that a later analysis counted, 75 million to 85 million in all, around 11 million were shared. Clones were read by immunoSEQ multiplex PCR, and TCRdb kept only the in-frame ones, dropping some. D and trimming come from the DNA, and the V and J calls and clone size come from that table. The sample consists of over 100,000 clones, around 86% of them appearing once.

The genes are TRBV18 and TRBJ1-4; D call uncertain. The sequence was obtained from a woman under 40 in good health and CMV-seronegative. Specimen: PBMCs. Here the CDR3 DNA reads TGTGCCAGCTCACCACTCGGTGGGAGTTTTGAAAAACTGTTTTTT. Translating it yields CASSPLGGSFEKLFF. The variable domain in full, completed from reference TRBV18 and TRBJ1-4, reads NAGVMQNPRHLVRRRGQEARLRCSPMKGHSHVYWYRQLPEEGLKFMVYLQKENIIDESGMPKERFSAEFPKEGPSILRIQQVVRGDSAAYFCASSPLGGSFEKLFFGSGTQLSVL.